Each of the 8 T cell receptor beta chains below was sequenced from the same sample in a study of blood T cell repertoires in COVID-19. Sequenced by immunoSEQ multiplex PCR; TCRdb stores in-frame clones only, minus some. The data show around 200,000 clones, with over 80% seen just once and 6.5% to 9% held by the top ten. Sequencing input: peripheral blood. The receptors here all came from a woman aged 40 to 50 with COVID-19, enrolled during active disease.

This sequence joins TRBV27 and TRBJ1-1; 8 bases fit TRBD1. CDR1 is MNHEY and CDR2 is SMNVEV in the germline V gene (reference sequence). Trimming at V came to 4 bases and at J to 6 bases, leaving 4 bases not matched to a gene. The CDR3 has 13 amino acids. The CDR3 loop is CASSSRTGSEAFF. CDR3 coding DNA: TGTGCCAGCAGTTCCCGGACAGGGTCTGAAGCTTTCTTT.

V usage is TRBV15 and J usage is TRBJ1-1, with a possible D match to TRBD1 (6 bases). Germline V gene data show CDR1 as LNHNV and CDR2 as YYDKDF (reference sequence). Deletions cut 4 bases from V and 5 bases from J, with 17 bases between. The CDR3 is made up of 15 amino acids. The CDR3 is CATSIHGGGGTEAFF. The CDR3 nucleotides read TGTGCCACCAGCATCCACGGGGGGGGCGGTACTGAAGCTTTCTTT.

The gene calls are TRBV6-1 and TRBJ2-3, with a tentative D call TRBD1 (6 bases). Trimming left V 4 bases short and J 4 bases short, with 9 bases between. This CDR3 region has 13 residues. Germline V gene data show CDR1 as MNHNS and CDR2 as SASEGT. CDR3 DNA sequence: TGTGCCAGCAGTGGAGCAGGGGCAGATACGCAGTATTTT. Encoded protein: CASSGAGADTQYF.

The CDR3: CASLAWGEPQHF. The CDR3 DNA sequence: TGTGCCAGCCTCGCCTGGGGGGAGCCCCAGCATTTT. The chain uses TRBV2 and TRBJ1-5, with TRBD1 as a possible D gene (5 bases). V was cut by 8 bases and J by 8 bases, with 13 bases left in between. The CDR3 runs 12 residues. CDR1 is SNHLY, CDR2 FYNNEI, per germline.

The chain employs TRBV9 and TRBJ2-3, with D perhaps TRBD2 (6 bases). This CDR3 contains 14 residues. CDR1 SGDLS and CDR2 YYNGEE come from the germline V gene. V lost 3 bases and J 3 bases, leaving 11 bases between the germline ends. CDR3 sequence (DNA): TGTGCCAGCAGCGACGGGAGTGGGACAGATACGCAGTATTTT. Protein product: CASSDGSGTDTQYF.

The CDR3 is CARSLVSGGDTDTQYF. DNA for the CDR3: TGTGCCAGAAGCTTAGTTAGCGGGGGGGACACAGATACGCAGTATTTT. The rearrangement uses TRBV5-3 and TRBJ2-3; 11 nucleotides match TRBD2. TRBV5-3 is placed among ORFs of uncertain function. The CDR3 covers 16 residues. Trimming took 2 bases from V and 2 from J; bases not matched to a gene: 4.

The chain carries TRBV28 and TRBJ1-5, with D possibly matching TRBD1 (5 bases). The germline V gene has CDR1 MDHEN and CDR2 SYDVKM. This CDR3 spans 15 amino acids. Trimming took off 3 bases at V and 6 bases at J, with 15 bases between the two ends. CDR3 in amino acids: CASSFHQGGSQPQHF. CDR3 in DNA: TGTGCCAGCAGTTTTCACCAGGGCGGCTCTCAGCCCCAGCATTTT.

The count of this clone is one. The chain recombines TRBV14 with TRBJ2-7, with 7 bases identical to TRBD2. V was pared by 0 bases and J by 3 bases, with 8 bases of the junction left unmatched. This CDR3 region has 16 residues. CDR1 and CDR2 (germline): SGHDN, FVKESK. This CDR3 is CASSQEVLAGGYEQYF. The CDR3 bases are TGTGCCAGCAGCCAAGAGGTCTTAGCGGGTGGCTACGAGCAGTACTTC. Looking up the rest from reference TRBV14 and TRBJ2-7 gives the full variable domain: EAGVTQFPSHSVIEKGQTVTLRCDPISGHDNLYWYRRVMGKEIKFLLHFVKESKQDESGMPNNRFLAERTGGTYSTLKVQPAELEDSGVYFCASSQEVLAGGYEQYFGPGTRLTVT.